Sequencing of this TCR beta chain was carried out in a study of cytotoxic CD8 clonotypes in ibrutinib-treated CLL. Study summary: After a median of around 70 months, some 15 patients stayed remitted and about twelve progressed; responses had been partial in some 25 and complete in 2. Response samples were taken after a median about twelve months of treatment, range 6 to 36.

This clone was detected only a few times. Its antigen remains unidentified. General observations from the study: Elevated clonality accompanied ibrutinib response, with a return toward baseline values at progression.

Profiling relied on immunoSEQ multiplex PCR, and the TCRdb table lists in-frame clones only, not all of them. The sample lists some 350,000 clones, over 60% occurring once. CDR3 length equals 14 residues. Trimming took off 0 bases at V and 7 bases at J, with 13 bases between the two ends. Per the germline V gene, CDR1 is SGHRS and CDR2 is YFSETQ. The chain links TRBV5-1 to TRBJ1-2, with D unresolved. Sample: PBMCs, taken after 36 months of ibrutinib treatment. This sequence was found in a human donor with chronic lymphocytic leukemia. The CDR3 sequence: CASSLDPGLGGYTF. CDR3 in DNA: TGCGCCAGCAGCTTGGATCCGGGTTTGGGTGGCTACACCTTC.